This TCR beta chain was identified during a study of prognosis after radiotherapy for stage I lung cancer. The wider study: Some 14 of the patients were found to have newly diagnosed primary stage I lung tumors, and a few were living with oligometastatic NSCLC after surgical resection of the primary tumor. Each patient with non-small cell lung cancer was deemed medically inoperable.

The TCR beta CDR3 region was amplified from genomic DNA, with two rounds of multiplex PCR being used for the amplification. The authors ran first-round PCR with primers specific to each TRBV and TRBJ gene. TCRdb re-analysed the multiplex PCR reads in MiXCR, keeping a single row per CDR3 protein. The sample carries some 27,000 distinct CDR3 sequences, around 30% recorded once. Notes on the study in general: Before stereotactic body radiation therapy the median unique TCR clone count was fewer than 11,000, and afterwards it fell to around 6,800.

The sample holds many counts of this clonotype. Its antigen is still unknown. This material consisted of PBMCs, taken before or after stereotactic body radiation therapy (not recorded which). The receptor was isolated from a donor aged 50 or older with non-small cell lung cancer.

The chain's CDR3 is CASSVGGFNQPQHF. Here the CDR3 DNA reads TGTGCCAGCAGTGTGGGAGGGTTCAATCAGCCCCAGCATTTT. The V call is TRBV2, the J call TRBJ1-5; D unclear. The CDR3 sequence is 14 residues long. Trimming pared 4 bases from V and 3 bases from J, leaving 10 bases between. Germline loops: CDR1 SNHLY, CDR2 FYNNEI.